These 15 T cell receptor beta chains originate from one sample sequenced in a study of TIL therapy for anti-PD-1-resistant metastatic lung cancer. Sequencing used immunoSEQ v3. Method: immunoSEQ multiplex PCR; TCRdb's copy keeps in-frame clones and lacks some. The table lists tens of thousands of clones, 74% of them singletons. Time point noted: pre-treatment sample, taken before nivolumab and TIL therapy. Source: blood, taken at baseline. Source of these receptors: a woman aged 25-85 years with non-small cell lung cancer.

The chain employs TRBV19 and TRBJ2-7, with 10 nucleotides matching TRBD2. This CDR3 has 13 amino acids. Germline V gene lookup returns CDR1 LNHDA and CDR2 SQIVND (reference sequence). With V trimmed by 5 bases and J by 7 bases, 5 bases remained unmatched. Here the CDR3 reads CASSLAGEREQYF. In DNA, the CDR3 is TGTGCCAGTAGTCTAGCGGGAGAAAGAGAGCAGTACTTC.

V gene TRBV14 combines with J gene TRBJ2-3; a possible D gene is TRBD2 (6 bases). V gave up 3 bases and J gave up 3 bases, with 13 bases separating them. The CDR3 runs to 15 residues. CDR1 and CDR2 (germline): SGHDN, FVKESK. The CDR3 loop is CASSQWGGGTDTQYF. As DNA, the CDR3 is TGTGCCAGCAGCCAGTGGGGAGGAGGAACAGATACGCAGTATTTT. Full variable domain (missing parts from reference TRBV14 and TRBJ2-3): EAGVTQFPSHSVIEKGQTVTLRCDPISGHDNLYWYRRVMGKEIKFLLHFVKESKQDESGMPNNRFLAERTGGTYSTLKVQPAELEDSGVYFCASSQWGGGTDTQYFGPGTRLTVL.

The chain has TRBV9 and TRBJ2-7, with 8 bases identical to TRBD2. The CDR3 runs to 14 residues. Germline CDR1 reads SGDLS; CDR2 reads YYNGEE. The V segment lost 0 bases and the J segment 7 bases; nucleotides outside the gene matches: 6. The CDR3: CASSVGPGGREQYF. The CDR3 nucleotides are TGTGCCAGCAGCGTAGGCCCCGGCGGGAGGGAGCAGTACTTC.

This chain's CDR3 is CASKGGRADNEQFF. DNA for the CDR3: TGTGCCAGCAAGGGCGGGAGGGCCGATAATGAGCAGTTCTTC. The chain has TRBV4-2 and TRBJ2-1; 9 nucleotides line up with TRBD2. V was clipped by 7 bases and J by 7 bases; unmatched bases: 8. The CDR3 totals 14 residues. Looked up from germline, CDR1 is LGHNA and CDR2 is YNFKEQ.

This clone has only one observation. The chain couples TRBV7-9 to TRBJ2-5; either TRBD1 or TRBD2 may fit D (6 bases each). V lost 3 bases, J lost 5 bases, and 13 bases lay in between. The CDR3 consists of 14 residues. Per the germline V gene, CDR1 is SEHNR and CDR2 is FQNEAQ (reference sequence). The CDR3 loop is CASSFQGGSETQYF. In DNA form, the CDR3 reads TGTGCCAGCAGCTTCCAAGGGGGGTCTGAGACCCAGTACTTC.

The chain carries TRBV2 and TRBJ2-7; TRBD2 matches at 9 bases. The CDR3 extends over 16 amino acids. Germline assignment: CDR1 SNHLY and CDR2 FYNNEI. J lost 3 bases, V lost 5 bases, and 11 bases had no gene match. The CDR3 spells CASSSRGLATNYEQYF. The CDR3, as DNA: TGTGCCAGCAGTTCGCGAGGACTAGCGACCAACTACGAGCAGTACTTC. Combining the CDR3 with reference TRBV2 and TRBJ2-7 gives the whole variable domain EPEVTQTPSHQVTQMGQEVILRCVPISNHLYFYWYRQILGQKVEFLVSFYNNEISEKSEIFDDQFSVERPDGSNFTLKIRSTKLEDSAMYFCASSSRGLATNYEQYFGPGTRLTVT.

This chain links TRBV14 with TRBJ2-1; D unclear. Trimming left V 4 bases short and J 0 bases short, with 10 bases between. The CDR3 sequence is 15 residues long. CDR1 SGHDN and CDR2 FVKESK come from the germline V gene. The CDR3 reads CASSLTKSSYNEQFF. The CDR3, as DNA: TGTGCCAGCAGCCTTACTAAGAGCTCCTACAATGAGCAGTTCTTC.

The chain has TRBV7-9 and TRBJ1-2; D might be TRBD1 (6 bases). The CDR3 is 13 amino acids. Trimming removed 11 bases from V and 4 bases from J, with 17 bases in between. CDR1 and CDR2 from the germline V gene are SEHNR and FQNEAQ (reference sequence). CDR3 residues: CAGAGARVYGYTF. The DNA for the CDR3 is TGTGCCGGGGCGGGGGCGCGGGTCTATGGCTACACCTTC.

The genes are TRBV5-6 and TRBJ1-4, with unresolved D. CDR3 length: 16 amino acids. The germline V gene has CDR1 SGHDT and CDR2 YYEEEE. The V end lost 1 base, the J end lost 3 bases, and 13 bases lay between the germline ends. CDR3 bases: TGTGCCAGCAGCTTGAGGAGGGTCTCCCCTAATGAAAAACTGTTTTTT. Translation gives CASSLRRVSPNEKLFF.

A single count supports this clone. DNA for the CDR3: TGTGCCAGCAGTGAAGTTTCAGTGGGGGCCGGGGAGCTGTTTTTT. Protein: CASSEVSVGAGELFF. The chain combines TRBV2 with TRBJ2-2; tentatively, D is TRBD1 or TRBD2 (5 bases each). The V gene lost 1 base and the J gene lost 6 bases, with 12 bases spanning the gap. The CDR3 spans 15 residues. CDR1 and CDR2 (germline): SNHLY, FYNNEI.

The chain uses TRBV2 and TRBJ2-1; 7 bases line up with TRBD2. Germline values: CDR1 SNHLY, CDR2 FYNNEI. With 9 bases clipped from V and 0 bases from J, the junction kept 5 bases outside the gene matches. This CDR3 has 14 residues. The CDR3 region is CASSTSSSYNEQFF. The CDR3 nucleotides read TGTGCCAGTTCGACTAGCAGCTCCTACAATGAGCAGTTCTTC.

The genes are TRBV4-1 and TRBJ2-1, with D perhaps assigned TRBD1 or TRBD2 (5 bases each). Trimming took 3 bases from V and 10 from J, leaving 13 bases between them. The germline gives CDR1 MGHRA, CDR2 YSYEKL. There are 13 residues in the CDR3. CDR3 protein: CASSQGRRREQFF. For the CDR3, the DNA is TGCGCCAGCAGCCAGGGACGCCGACGGGAGCAGTTCTTC.

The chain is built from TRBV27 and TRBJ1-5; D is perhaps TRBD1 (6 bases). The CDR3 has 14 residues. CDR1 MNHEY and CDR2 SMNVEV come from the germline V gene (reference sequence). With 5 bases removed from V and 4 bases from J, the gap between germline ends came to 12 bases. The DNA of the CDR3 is TGTGCCAGCAGTCTAGGGGGGAATAATCAGCCCCAGCATTTT. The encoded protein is CASSLGGNNQPQHF.

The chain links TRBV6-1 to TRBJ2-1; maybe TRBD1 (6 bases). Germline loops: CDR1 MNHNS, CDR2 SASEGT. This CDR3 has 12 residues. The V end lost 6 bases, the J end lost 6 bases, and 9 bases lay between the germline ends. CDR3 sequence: CASSLRGNEQFF. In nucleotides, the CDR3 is TGTGCCAGCAGCCTCAGGGGCAATGAGCAGTTCTTC.

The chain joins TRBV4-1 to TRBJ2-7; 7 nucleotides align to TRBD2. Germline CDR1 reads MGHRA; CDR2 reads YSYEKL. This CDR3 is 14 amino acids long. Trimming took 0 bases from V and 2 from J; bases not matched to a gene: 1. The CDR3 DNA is TGCGCCAGCAGCCAAGATCGGGGGGCCTACGAGCAGTACTTC. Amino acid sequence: CASSQDRGAYEQYF.